These T cell receptor beta chains were read from a single sample in a study of tumor-infiltrating lymphocytes in primary liver carcinoma. Via MiXCR, TCRdb re-called the multiplex PCR reads, giving one row per CDR3 protein. The sample yields roughly 120,000 distinct CDR3 sequences, approximately 64% seen once. Sequencing input: liver tumor tissue from sampling region 3. The origin of the receptors is a woman aged 55-75 years with primary liver carcinoma and hepatitis B virus infection. CDR3s include the opening cysteine and the closing phenylalanine or tryptophan. Fields, in order: clone size, J gene, CDR3 length, V gene, D gene, CDR3 DNA, CDR3 protein. A D gene is named only where the DNA matches it firmly. A row's size may be missing; if present it is once, few, many or a size class.

>.|TRBJ2-1|15|TRBV20-1|TRBD2
TGCGGTCCCCGAGGGAGCGGGATGACCTACAATGAGCAGTTCTTC
CGPRGSGMTYNEQFF
>once|TRBJ2-4|16|TRBV6-1|TRBD1
TGTGCCAGCAGTGACCCGGGACAGCTAGCCATAAATATTCAGTACTTC
CASSDPGQLAINIQYF
>.|TRBJ1-5|13|TRBV6-5|.
TGTGCCGGCAGCCGTGCGGGGTATCAGCCCCAGCATTTC
CAGSRAGYQPQHF
>few|TRBJ2-3|16|TRBV7-9|TRBD2
TGTGCCAGCAGCCTCGGACTAGCGGGACGCACAGATACGCAGTATTTT
CASSLGLAGRTDTQYF
>.|TRBJ1-5|12|TRBV5-6|.
TGTGCCAGCAGAGTGGCCGTGGGGCCCCAGCATTTT
CASRVAVGPQHF
>.|TRBJ2-1|16|TRBV5-1|TRBD2
TGCGCCAGCAGTATTTCTAGCGGATCCTCCTACAATGAGCTGTTCTTC
CASSISSGSSYNELFF
>.|TRBJ2-4|15|TRBV12-3/TRBV12-4|.
TGTGACAGCAATCGGGCCACAGGAACCAAAAACATTCAGTACTTC
CDSNRATGTKNIQYF
>.|TRBJ1-6|12|TRBV11-2|.
TGTGCCAGCAGCTTAGATACCGGGCTCCTCAACTTT
CASSLDTGLLNF
>many|TRBJ2-2|18|TRBV5-6|.
TGTGCCAGCAGCTCACTCTGGATCAGGGCGGGAAGGACCGGGGAGCTGTTTTTT
CASSSLWIRAGRTGELFF
>.|TRBJ1-4|16|TRBV7-8|.
TGTGCCAGCAGCCTCACCCCGAGGGGGTTGAATGAAAAACTGTTTTTT
CASSLTPRGLNEKLFF
>many|TRBJ2-5|16|TRBV5-4|TRBD2
TGTGCCAGCAGCCCCGGGGTAGCGGGAGTTCAAGAGACCCAGTACTTC
CASSPGVAGVQETQYF
>.|TRBJ2-1|15|TRBV7-9|.
TGTGCCAGCAACTTCTATCAGAGCTCCTACAATGAGCAGCTCTTC
CASNFYQSSYNEQLF
>.|TRBJ2-1|16|TRBV5-1|.
TGCGCCAGCAGCTTGGCGGGCAGTGGGGGGTACAATGAGCAGTTCTTC
CASSLAGSGGYNEQFF
>many|TRBJ2-7|13|TRBV28|TRBD2
TGTGCCAGCAGTTTTAGGACTAGCTACGAGCAGTACTTC
CASSFRTSYEQYF
>.|TRBJ1-1|18|TRBV21-1|.
TGTGCCAGCAGCAAAGAAGGGGGAGCAGGGGAAGAGCCGACTGAAGCTTTCTTT
CASSKEGGAGEEPTEAFF
>once|TRBJ2-1|18|TRBV5-5|.
TGTGCCAGCAGCCCGGAGGGCGGCAGGACAAATTTCTACAATGAGCAGTTCTTC
CASSPEGGRTNFYNEQFF
>many|TRBJ2-4|16|TRBV7-9|TRBD2
TGTGCCAGCAGCTTTGGCCAAGCGGGAGGGCAAAACATTCAGTACTTC
CASSFGQAGGQNIQYF
>many|TRBJ1-2|13|TRBV6-1|.
TGTGCCAGCAGTAGGGACCATGCTGGAGGCTACACCTTC
CASSRDHAGGYTF
>.|TRBJ1-2|14|TRBV7-2|.
TGTGCCAGCAGCTTACTCTCCCTGGCGGGTGGCTACACCTTC
CASSLLSLAGGYTF
>many|TRBJ2-5|14|TRBV7-8|TRBD1
TGTGCCAGCAGCGCGGGACAGGGGGTGGGAACCCAGTACTTC
CASSAGQGVGTQYF
>.|TRBJ2-7|13|TRBV11-1|.
TGTGCCAGCATCTTAAGGCTAACCTACGAGCAGTACTTC
CASILRLTYEQYF
>.|TRBJ2-1|17|TRBV28|.
TGTGGCAGCAGTCCCAAACAGGGTAAGGCTTCCTACAATGAGCAGTTCTTC
CGSSPKQGKASYNEQFF
>many|TRBJ2-7|15|TRBV7-8|TRBD2
TGTGCCAGCAGCTTAGAACTAGCGGGGTACAACGAGCAGTACTTC
CASSLELAGYNEQYF
>few|TRBJ2-3|14|TRBV19|TRBD1
TGTGCCAGTAGACGACAGGGGAGCACAGATACGCAGTATTTT
CASRRQGSTDTQYF
>many|TRBJ2-5|13|TRBV12-3/TRBV12-4|TRBD1
TGTGCCAGCAGTTACAGGGGCCAAGAGACCCAGTACTTC
CASSYRGQETQYF
>.|TRBJ2-1|16|TRBV5-1|TRBD2
TGCGCCAGCAGCTTGGTAATGGCGGGAGCGTACAAAGAGCAGTTCTTC
CASSLVMAGAYKEQFF
>.|TRBJ2-7|11|TRBV12-3/TRBV12-4|.
TGTGCCAGCAATTCAACCTACGGGCAGTACTTC
CASNSTYGQYF
>many|TRBJ2-1|14|TRBV30|.
TGTGCCTGGAGTGTACTAGCCGACTACAATGAGCAGTTCTTC
CAWSVLADYNEQFF
>.|TRBJ2-1|13|TRBV11-2|.
TGTGCCAGCAGCGTTGAATCCCACAATGAGCAGTTCTTC
CASSVESHNEQFF
>.|TRBJ2-1|16|TRBV28|TRBD2
TGTGCCAGCAGTTCCTTCGGGATAGCGGGGTACAATGAGCAGTTCTTC
CASSSFGIAGYNEQFF
>.|TRBJ2-2|13|TRBV7-9|.
TGTGCCACGGGGATTCTGGGGTCCGGGGAGCTGTTTTTT
CATGILGSGELFF
>many|TRBJ2-1|13|TRBV6-1|.
TGTGCCAGCAGTGAAGCGGAGGACGATGAGCAGTTCTTC
CASSEAEDDEQFF
>.|TRBJ2-7|13|TRBV6-1|.
TGTGCCAGCTCCCCCGGGGGAGAGGGGGAGCAGTACTTC
CASSPGGEGEQYF
>.|TRBJ2-3|14|TRBV11-1|.
TGTGCCGGCAACTTAGGACAGAGCACAGATACGCAGTATTTT
CAGNLGQSTDTQYF
>many|TRBJ2-7|15|TRBV5-5|TRBD1
TGTGCCAGCAGCTTGGCACCGGGACAGCCCTACGAGCAGTACTTC
CASSLAPGQPYEQYF
>once|TRBJ2-1|16|TRBV7-8|TRBD2
TGTGCCAGCAACTCCAACGCTAGCGGGAGGGTGAATGAGCAGTTCTTC
CASNSNASGRVNEQFF
>few|TRBJ2-5|11|TRBV2|.
TGTGCCAGCAGTCCGGAAGAGACCCAGTACTTC
CASSPEETQYF
>few|TRBJ2-2|16|TRBV7-3|TRBD2
TGTGCCAGCAGCTTCCGGGGTAGCGGGATATCCGGGGAGCTGTTTTTT
CASSFRGSGISGELFF
>.|TRBJ2-5|16|TRBV4-2|TRBD2
TGTGTCAGCAGCCCCGCAGGACTAGCGGAACAAGAGACCCAGTACTTC
CVSSPAGLAEQETQYF
>.|TRBJ2-3|15|TRBV29-1|.
TGCAGCGTTAGGAAGGCTCAGGGTACCACATATACGCAGTATTTT
CSVRKAQGTTYTQYF
>once|TRBJ1-4|15|TRBV4-1|.
TGCGCCAGCAGCCAAGAGGTTCCCTCGGATGAAAGACTGTTTTTT
CASSQEVPSDERLFF
>.|TRBJ2-7|15|TRBV6-5|.
TGTGCCAGCAGCTTTCGACGAGCACCCCCCTACGAACAGTACTTC
CASSFRRAPPYEQYF
>.|TRBJ2-1|13|TRBV30|TRBD2
TGTGCCTGGTCCGGACTAGTCTTCTATGAGCAGTTCTTC
CAWSGLVFYEQFF
>.|TRBJ1-2|14|TRBV11-3|.
TGTGCCGGCAGCCCGGATAGGGCTAACTATGGCTACACCTTC
CAGSPDRANYGYTF
>many|TRBJ2-1|16|TRBV6-4|.
TGTGCCAGCAGTGACTCGGCCAGCTTCTCCTACAATGAGCAGTTCTTC
CASSDSASFSYNEQFF
>.|TRBJ1-5|15|TRBV12-3/TRBV12-4|.
TGTGCCAGCAACCCAACAGGGAATAGCAATCAGCCCCAGCGTTTT
CASNPTGNSNQPQRF
>many|TRBJ2-7|12|TRBV29-1|.
TGCAGCGTTGATGCGCCGGGGCCTGAGCAGTACTTC
CSVDAPGPEQYF
>many|TRBJ2-1|16|TRBV6-6|TRBD1
TGTGCCAGCAGTTTCGGGACAGTTGCCGACTACAATGAGCAGTTCTTC
CASSFGTVADYNEQFF
>few|TRBJ2-3|13|TRBV28|.
TGTGTCAGCAGTGGGGACTTCACAGATACGCAGTATTTT
CVSSGDFTDTQYF